The present TCR beta chain was sequenced within a study of T-cell reconstitution after alpha-beta-depleted transplantation in children (dated by TCRdb to the mid-2010s). For context, the study as a whole: The study quantitatively tracked T-cell immune reconstitution after TCRalphabeta/CD19-depleted allogeneic hematopoietic cell transplantation in children using TCR repertoire profiling.

The trim is 0 bases for V and 5 bases for J, with a gap of 10 bases between the germline ends. In the germline V gene (reference sequence), CDR1 corresponds to DFQATT and CDR2 to SNEGSKA. Measured from the cysteine to the phenylalanine, the CDR3 is 13 residues long. Only CDR3 DNA remains: 39 bases, in frame from the first base. In this sample, this clonotype turned up many times. What antigen it recognizes has not been identified. It has no much larger one-base neighbor in the sample; base qualities were not kept. Preparation of the library involved PCR. Sequencing used an Illumina HiSeq 2500. TCR libraries were prepared with molecular barcoding, using unique molecular identifiers to normalize TCRbeta repertoire quantification. TCRdb applied fastp at Q25 and MiXCR to the public reads, then kept only in-frame beta chains. Each CDR3 protein gets just one entry, which takes the most common genes and DNA from the rows behind it. A total of roughly 610,000 distinct CDR3 sequences appear in this sample, over 9.5% of them only once. Less than 5% of the sample is held by the ten biggest clonotypes.

The receptor was isolated from a human donor who donated a stem cell graft to a child with acute myeloid leukemia. This specimen was PBMCs from the stem cell graft donor, taken from the stem cell graft. The rearranged segments are TRBV20-1 and TRBJ1-2; the D gene cannot be named for sure. The DNA reads as follows: TGCAGTGCTAGAGAGTCAGGTTCATATGGCTACACCTTC. Translated, this is CSARESGSYGYTF.